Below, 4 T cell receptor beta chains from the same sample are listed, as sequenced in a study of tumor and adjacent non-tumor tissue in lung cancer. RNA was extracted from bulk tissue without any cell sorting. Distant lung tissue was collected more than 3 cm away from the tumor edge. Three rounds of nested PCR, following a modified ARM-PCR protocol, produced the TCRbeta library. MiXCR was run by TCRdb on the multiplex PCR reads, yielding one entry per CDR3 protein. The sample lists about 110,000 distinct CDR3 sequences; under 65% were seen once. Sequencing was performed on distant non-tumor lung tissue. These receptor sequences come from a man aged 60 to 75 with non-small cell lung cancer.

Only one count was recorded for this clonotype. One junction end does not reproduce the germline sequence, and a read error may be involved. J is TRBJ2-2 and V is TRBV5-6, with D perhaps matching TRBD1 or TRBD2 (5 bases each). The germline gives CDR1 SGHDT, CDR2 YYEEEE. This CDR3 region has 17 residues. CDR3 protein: CDSSFPTGPGGTGELFF. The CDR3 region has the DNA TGTGACAGCAGCTTCCCGACGGGTCCTGGGGGAACCGGGGAGCTATTTTTT.

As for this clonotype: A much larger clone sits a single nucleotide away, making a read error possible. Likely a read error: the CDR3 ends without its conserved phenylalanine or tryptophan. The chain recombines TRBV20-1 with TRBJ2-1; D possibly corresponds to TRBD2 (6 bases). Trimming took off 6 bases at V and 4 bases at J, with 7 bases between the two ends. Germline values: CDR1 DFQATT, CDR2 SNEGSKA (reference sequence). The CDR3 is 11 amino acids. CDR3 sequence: CSAREYNEQFI. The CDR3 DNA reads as TGCAGTGCGCGGGAATACAATGAGCAGTTCATC.

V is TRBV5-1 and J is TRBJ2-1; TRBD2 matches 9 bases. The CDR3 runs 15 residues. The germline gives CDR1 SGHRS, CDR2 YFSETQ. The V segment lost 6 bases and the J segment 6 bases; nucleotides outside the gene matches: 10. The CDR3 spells CASNSLAGGGNEQFF. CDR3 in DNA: TGCGCCAGCAACTCCCTTGCGGGGGGGGGCAATGAGCAGTTCTTC. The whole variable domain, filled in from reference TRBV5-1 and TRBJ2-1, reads KAGVTQTPRYLIKTRGQQVTLSCSPISGHRSVSWYQQTPGQGLQFLFEYFSETQRNKGNFPGRFSGRQFSNSRSEMNVSTLELGDSALYLCASNSLAGGGNEQFFGPGTRLTVL.

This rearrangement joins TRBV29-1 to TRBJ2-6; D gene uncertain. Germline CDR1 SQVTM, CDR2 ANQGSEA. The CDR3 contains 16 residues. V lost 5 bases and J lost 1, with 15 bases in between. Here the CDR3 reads CSVQSPLESGANVLTF. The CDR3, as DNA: TGCAGCGTTCAGTCCCCATTAGAGTCTGGGGCCAACGTCCTGACTTTC.